This TCR beta chain is drawn from a study of blood T cell repertoires in COVID-19. Overall study context: Collection of acute and convalescent COVID-19 samples took place in the United States, Italy and Spain. In each case, the material was cDNA or gDNA derived from T cells, B-cell-depleted T cells, or PBMCs.

Germline CDR1 is DFQATT and CDR2 is SNEGSKA (reference sequence). The J segment lost 4 bases and the V segment lost 3 bases, leaving 14 bases of the junction unmatched. CDR3 size: 17 residues. In the original analysis: Estimation of nucleated cell counts was performed using reference gene primer amplification. Using immunoSEQ multiplex PCR, the repertoire was profiled, and TCRdb retains in-frame clones only, with some absent. Clone size and V and J calls were adopted from that table, with D and trimming inferred from the DNA. The sample lists 390,000 or so clones; 86% were seen once. Sequencing was done on a sample of peripheral blood. The TCR was taken from a woman aged 25 to 39 with active or convalescent COVID-19. This rearrangement joins TRBV20-1 to TRBJ2-1, with 8 bases matching TRBD1. The CDR3 nucleotides are TGCAGTGCTAGTGGCTCACGGACAGGGCGAAATTACAATGAGCAGTTCTTC. This translates into CSASGSRTGRNYNEQFF.